Included here is one T cell receptor beta chain sequence, with context. Residents of over 20 US areas, aged roughly 18 to 89 years, made up the participants. Clinical histories supplied by participants themselves formed the basis of cohort assignment. Germline CDR1 is SEHNR and CDR2 is FQNEAQ (reference sequence). The CDR3 consists of 14 residues. Trimming took 5 bases from V and 3 from J, leaving 12 bases between them. The sample comes from a study of blood T cell repertoires in COVID-19. As handled by the study authors: From reference gene primer amplification, estimates of nucleated cell counts were derived. The data were produced by immunoSEQ multiplex PCR, yet TCRdb's version contains in-frame clones alone and is incomplete. V and J calls and clone size are those listed in that table; D and trimming were worked out from the DNA. In the table there are 150,000 to 190,000 clones, around 80% of which are singletons.

Specimen: PBMCs or T cells enriched from blood (not recorded which). The chain employs TRBV7-9 and TRBJ2-3, with D perhaps TRBD1 (6 bases). This sequence originates from a man in his forties or fifties who had recovered from COVID-19. This CDR3 reads CASSLLRGTDTQYF. CDR3 in DNA: TGTGCCAGCAGCCTTCTAAGGGGGACAGATACGCAGTATTTT. Variable domain in full (rest from reference TRBV7-9 and TRBJ2-3): DTGVSQNPRHKITKRGQNVTFRCDPISEHNRLYWYRQTLGQGPEFLTYFQNEAQLEKSRLLSDRFSAERPKGSFSTLEIQRTEQGDSAMYLCASSLLRGTDTQYFGPGTRLTVL.